One sample yielded the 32 T cell receptor beta chains listed below, sequenced in a study of CD8 T cells in ankylosing spondylitis. Findings and caveats of the study: Characteristic, it appeared, of ankylosing spondylitis blood was a TCR beta motif of roughly eight highly homologous variants.

TCRdb re-called the 5' RACE reads through MiXCR, storing one row per CDR3 protein. The sample has about 390,000 distinct CDR3 sequences; 20% to 25% are singletons. Their target antigens are unknown. The sample taken for sequencing was blood, either unsorted or a sorted T cell fraction (not recorded which). These receptors were collected from a male donor with ankylosing spondylitis.

This clonotype was recorded a few times. The chain has TRBV5-1 and TRBJ1-1; D gene uncertain. The CDR3 runs 14 residues. Trimming stripped 5 bases from V and 11 bases from J, with 22 bases between. Looked up from germline, CDR1 is SGHRS and CDR2 is YFSETQ. The CDR3 DNA sequence: TGCGCCAGCAGAGGAGTCCTTTCGGGCAGCTATGCTTTCTTT. Its translation: CASRGVLSGSYAFF.

The chain has TRBV6-5 and TRBJ2-5, with D possibly matching TRBD2 (7 bases). The CDR3 length is 15 residues. Trimming cost V 2 bases and J 5 bases, with 15 bases left between them. Germline loops: CDR1 MNHEY, CDR2 SVGAGI. As DNA, the CDR3 is TGTGCCAGCAGTTACGTAGGGGGGGATGTGGAGACCCAGTACTTC. Translated, it gives CASSYVGGDVETQYF.

There are a few counts of this clonotype. J is TRBJ1-5 and V is TRBV12-5; D possibly corresponds to TRBD1 (5 bases). The V gene lost 5 bases and the J gene lost 1 base, with 12 bases spanning the gap. Germline V gene data show CDR1 as LGHNT and CDR2 as FRNRAP. The CDR3 consists of 15 residues. CDR3: CASGGGEASNQPQHF. The DNA of the CDR3 is TGTGCTAGTGGTGGGGGGGAAGCAAGCAATCAGCCCCAGCATTTT.

The chain is built from TRBV28 and TRBJ2-2; D remains unclear. The germline V gene has CDR1 MDHEN and CDR2 SYDVKM. The V end was cut by 8 bases, the J end by 9 bases, with 13 bases between. CDR3 length: 12 residues. In DNA, the CDR3 is TGTGCCAGCGGCAGACTCTTTTGGGAGCTGTTTTTT. Its protein is CASGRLFWELFF. Using reference TRBV28 and TRBJ2-2 for the parts outside the CDR3, the full variable domain is DVKVTQSSRYLVKRTGEKVFLECVQDMDHENMFWYRQDPGLGLRLIYFSYDVKMKEKGDIPEGYSVSREKKERFSLILESASTNQTSMYLCASGRLFWELFFGEGSRLTVL.

This clonotype was counted ten times or more. This chain links TRBV12-3 or TRBV12-4 with TRBJ1-5, with D possibly TRBD1 on 5 matching bases. V was clipped by 6 bases and J by 4 bases, with 10 bases between them. The CDR3 runs 13 residues. CDR3 in amino acids: CASSFGGNQPQHF. The CDR3, as DNA: TGTGCCAGCAGCTTCGGGGGGAATCAGCCCCAGCATTTT.

This rearrangement joins TRBV6-2 or TRBV6-3 to TRBJ2-2; D is unclear. V dropped 4 bases and J dropped 4 bases, with 13 bases sitting between them. CDR3 length equals 15 residues. CDR1 and CDR2 (germline): MNHEY, SVGEGT. CDR3 loop: CASSSLSPSTGELFF. For the CDR3, the DNA is TGTGCCAGCAGTTCGTTGAGTCCGAGCACCGGGGAGCTGTTTTTT.

V gene TRBV7-2 combines with J gene TRBJ2-7; the D call may be TRBD1 or TRBD2 (6 bases each). The CDR3 contains 15 residues. Germline V gene sequence: CDR1 SGHTA, CDR2 FQGNSA. V dropped 0 bases and J dropped 1 base, with 10 bases sitting between them. DNA for the CDR3: TGTGCCAGCAGCTTAGCCGGGGGCTATTCCTACGAGCAGTACTTC. It codes for CASSLAGGYSYEQYF.

The V and J genes are TRBV5-1 and TRBJ2-3; 10 bases match TRBD1. This CDR3 is 15 amino acids long. The V gene end was trimmed by 5 bases and the J gene end by 6 bases; junction bases not matched to a gene: 9. The germline V gene encodes CDR1 SGHRS and CDR2 YFSETQ. The CDR3 here is CASSSGQGGWDTQYF. CDR3 bases: TGCGCCAGCAGTTCCGGACAGGGGGGCTGGGATACGCAGTATTTT. The full variable domain, rest sourced from reference TRBV5-1 and TRBJ2-3, is KAGVTQTPRYLIKTRGQQVTLSCSPISGHRSVSWYQQTPGQGLQFLFEYFSETQRNKGNFPGRFSGRQFSNSRSEMNVSTLELGDSALYLCASSSGQGGWDTQYFGPGTRLTVL.

A word on this clonotype: At one end, the junction sequence differs from germline, possibly due to a read error. The chain couples TRBV20-1 to TRBJ2-1, with TRBD2 matching over 10 bases. The length of the CDR3 is 16 residues. CDR1 DFQATT and CDR2 SNEGSKA come from the germline V gene (reference sequence). CDR3 sequence: CCAGRHLAGVGNEQFF. The DNA of the CDR3 is TGCTGTGCTGGCCGCCACCTAGCGGGAGTTGGAAATGAGCAGTTCTTC.

This clonotype appeared once. V usage is TRBV3-1 and J usage is TRBJ2-7; D call uncertain. CDR3 length: 18 residues. Germline CDR1 LGHDT, CDR2 YNNKEL (reference sequence). The V end lost 1 base, the J end lost 4 bases, and 23 bases lay between the germline ends. CDR3 DNA sequence: TGTGCCAGCAGCCAAGGATGGGGTGTTGGCAAGACAAAATACGAGCAGTACTTC. It yields the protein CASSQGWGVGKTKYEQYF.

This clonotype was observed at least ten times. This CDR3 reads CASSQGLGRGEETQYF. In nucleotides, the CDR3 is TGCGCCAGCAGCCAAGGATTAGGCAGGGGGGAAGAGACCCAGTACTTC. This chain connects TRBV4-3 to TRBJ2-5; perhaps TRBD1 as D (7 bases). Trimming left V 1 base short and J 3 bases short, with 15 bases between. Germline CDR1 and CDR2: LGHNA and YSLEER. This CDR3 has 16 residues.

The chain links TRBV9 to TRBJ2-3, with 10 bases that match TRBD2. Germline CDR1 reads SGDLS; CDR2 reads YYNGEE. The CDR3 totals 16 residues. V was pared by 0 bases and J by 3 bases, with 4 bases of the junction left unmatched. In nucleotides, the CDR3 is TGTGCCAGCAGCGTAGCCGGACTAGCGGATACAGATACGCAGTATTTT. Protein product: CASSVAGLADTDTQYF.

V is TRBV29-1 and J is TRBJ2-7, with 9 bases that match TRBD2. Per the germline V gene, CDR1 is SQVTM and CDR2 is ANQGSEA. The CDR3 length is 15 residues. With 5 bases clipped from V and 5 bases from J, the junction kept 13 bases outside the gene matches. The CDR3 region is CSVLPWREGLNEQYF. In nucleotides, the CDR3 is TGCAGCGTTCTCCCTTGGCGGGAGGGCCTAAACGAGCAGTACTTC.

V is TRBV2 and J is TRBJ2-6; no firm D call. Germline V gene sequence: CDR1 SNHLY, CDR2 FYNNEI. The CDR3 is 16 residues long. V lost 6 bases and J lost 0, with 12 bases in between. CDR3 coding DNA: TGTGCCAGCAGGACGTCTCCACTCTCTGGGGCCAACGTCCTGACTTTC. The encoded protein is CASRTSPLSGANVLTF.

This clonotype was found a few times. This sequence joins TRBV18 and TRBJ2-1; D gene uncertain. The CDR3 has 14 residues. CDR1 is KGHSH, CDR2 LQKENI, per germline. Trimming stripped 2 bases from V and 7 bases from J, with 12 bases between. CDR3 in amino acids: CASSPMREANEQFF. The DNA of the CDR3 is TGTGCCAGCTCACCAATGAGAGAGGCAAATGAGCAGTTCTTC.

The table lists this clonotype with many counts. The rearrangement links TRBV3-1 to TRBJ2-2; no firm D call. The CDR3 runs to 18 residues. Trimming took off 0 bases at V and 0 bases at J, with 14 bases between the two ends. The V gene's germline CDR1 is LGHDT and CDR2 YNNKEL (reference sequence). The DNA for the CDR3 is TGTGCCAGCAGCCAAGATTTCCGTTTTCGCCCGAACACCGGGGAGCTGTTTTTT. Translation: CASSQDFRFRPNTGELFF.

The count of this clonotype is one. A much larger clone differs by one base, so this may be a read error. V gene TRBV3-1 combines with J gene TRBJ2-1, with D tentatively TRBD1 (6 bases). The CDR3 is 19 amino acids. Germline CDR1 and CDR2: LGHDT and YNNKEL (reference sequence). The CDR3 coding sequence is TGTGCCTGCAGCCAATGGGGACAACTCCAATCCGGCTCCTACAATGAGCAGTTCTTC. The encoded protein is CACSQWGQLQSGSYNEQFF.

This clonotype was picked up a small number of times. The V call is TRBV20-1, the J call TRBJ2-1, with TRBD2 as a possible D gene (7 bases). Per germline, CDR1 DFQATT and CDR2 SNEGSKA (reference sequence). The CDR3 loop spans 15 amino acids. V was shortened by 5 bases and J by 5 bases, with 19 bases between the two germline ends. The CDR3 spells CSAPGRGGLHNEQFF. The CDR3 DNA follows: TGCAGTGCTCCTGGGCGCGGGGGCCTTCACAATGAGCAGTTCTTC.

The sample holds a few counts of this clonotype. This rearrangement joins TRBV7-2 to TRBJ1-2; D remains ambiguous. Between the trimmed V and J ends, which lost 0 bases and 4 bases, there was a span of 9 bases. CDR1 is SGHTA and CDR2 is FQGNSA in the germline V gene. This CDR3 contains 14 residues. CDR3 in DNA: TGTGCCAGCAGCTTAGCGGGCAAGCTCTATGGCTACACCTTC. As protein: CASSLAGKLYGYTF.

This chain connects TRBV20-1 to TRBJ2-4; a possible D gene is TRBD1 (5 bases). The V end lost 3 bases, the J end lost 0 bases, and 12 bases lay between the germline ends. This CDR3 has 15 amino acids. Germline loops: CDR1 DFQATT, CDR2 SNEGSKA (reference sequence). In nucleotides, the CDR3 is TGCAGTGCTAGTGACAGAAGGGGAGCCAAAAACATTCAGTACTTC. This encodes CSASDRRGAKNIQYF.

The gene calls are TRBV2 and TRBJ1-1, with D maybe TRBD1 (5 bases). Between the trimmed V and J ends, which lost 6 bases and 9 bases, there was a span of 17 bases. This CDR3 has 13 residues. Germline CDR1 reads SNHLY; CDR2 reads FYNNEI. CDR3 nucleotides: TGTGCCAGCAGCCCCGAGGGGCGGATAAAAGCTTTCTTT. Amino acids: CASSPEGRIKAFF.

The gene calls are TRBV7-3 and TRBJ2-2; perhaps TRBD2 as D (6 bases). In germline, CDR1 is SGHTA, CDR2 FQGTGA. The CDR3 loop spans 14 amino acids. V shed 5 bases and J shed 6 bases, with 13 bases lying between them. The CDR3 DNA reads TGTGCCAGCAGCCTGGGACTCGGGTCCGGGGAGCTGTTTTTT. Amino acids: CASSLGLGSGELFF.

This clonotype was detected only a few times. The chain joins TRBV18 to TRBJ2-7; TRBD2 agrees at 10 bases. There are 15 residues in the CDR3. Germline trimming cut 2 bases from V and 6 bases from J; bases unmatched to any gene: 7. The germline V gene encodes CDR1 KGHSH and CDR2 LQKENI. DNA for the CDR3: TGTGCCAGCTCACCAATACTAGCGGGGAGTGGCGAGCAGTACTTC. This codes for CASSPILAGSGEQYF.

This clonotype was seen more than once but under ten times. The J gene is TRBJ2-1, the V gene TRBV10-3, with 8 positions matching TRBD2. Germline V gene sequence: CDR1 ENHRY, CDR2 SYGVKD. This CDR3 spans 14 amino acids. V trimming: 7 bases; J trimming: 3 bases; junction bases outside the gene matches: 5. For the CDR3, the DNA is TGTGCCATCACCCGGGAGGGCCTCTACAATGAGCAGTTCTTC. Translation gives CAITREGLYNEQFF.

This clonotype was seen a handful of times. V usage is TRBV27 and J usage is TRBJ2-1; 13 bases are shared with TRBD2. This CDR3 is 15 amino acids long. V was clipped by 5 bases and J by 7 bases; unmatched bases: 5. CDR1 MNHEY and CDR2 SMNVEV come from the germline V gene (reference sequence). CDR3 loop: CASSPRTSGSNEQFF. The DNA for the CDR3 is TGTGCCAGCAGTCCCAGGACTAGCGGGAGTAATGAGCAGTTCTTC.

The chain combines TRBV18 with TRBJ1-5; possibly TRBD1 for D (5 bases). In germline, CDR1 is KGHSH, CDR2 LQKENI. Trimming cost V 2 bases and J 9 bases, with 14 bases left between them. The CDR3 has 14 amino acids. In nucleotides, the CDR3 is TGTGCCAGCTCACCAACAGAGGGGACTGGGCCCCAGCATTTT. Its protein product is CASSPTEGTGPQHF. The whole variable domain, filled in from reference TRBV18 and TRBJ1-5, reads NAGVMQNPRHLVRRRGQEARLRCSPMKGHSHVYWYRQLPEEGLKFMVYLQKENIIDESGMPKERFSAEFPKEGPSILRIQQVVRGDSAAYFCASSPTEGTGPQHFGDGTRLSIL.

This chain connects TRBV5-1 to TRBJ2-1; 8 nucleotides match TRBD1. CDR1 and CDR2 from the germline V gene are SGHRS and YFSETQ. V trimming: 3 bases; J trimming: 2 bases; junction bases outside the gene matches: 4. The CDR3 has 15 residues. CDR3 region: CASSSGQVAYNEQFF. DNA of the CDR3: TGCGCCAGCAGCTCGGGACAGGTGGCCTACAATGAGCAGTTCTTC.

In its sample, this clonotype was seen a few times. CDR3 nucleotides: TGTGCCAGCAGCCCCCCGCCGACAGAGAACACTGAAGCTTTCTTT. Encoded protein: CASSPPPTENTEAFF. The chain has TRBV3-1 and TRBJ1-1, with a weak D call TRBD1 (5 bases). Germline V gene sequence: CDR1 LGHDT, CDR2 YNNKEL (reference sequence). CDR3 length equals 15 residues. V was clipped by 4 bases and J by 1 base, with 13 bases between them.

The rearrangement joins TRBV7-2 to TRBJ2-3; TRBD2 matches 9 bases. There are 16 residues in the CDR3. CDR1 is SGHTA, CDR2 FQGNSA, per germline. V dropped 4 bases and J dropped 0; count of bases not matched to a gene: 5. For the CDR3, the DNA is TGTGCCAGCAGCTACCGGACTAGCGTTAGCACAGATACGCAGTATTTT. This codes for CASSYRTSVSTDTQYF.

The chain joins TRBV5-1 to TRBJ2-7, with D perhaps TRBD1 (5 bases). The CDR3 spans 15 residues. The germline V gene has CDR1 SGHRS and CDR2 YFSETQ. The V gene lost 1 base and the J gene lost 1 base, with 12 bases spanning the gap. CDR3 nucleotide sequence: TGCGCCAGCAGCTTGAATGCAGGGTGGTCCTACGAGCAGTACTTC. Its translation: CASSLNAGWSYEQYF.

This clonotype has more than one count but fewer than ten. The chain combines TRBV28 with TRBJ2-2, with 9 positions matching TRBD2. Germline lookup yields CDR1 MDHEN and CDR2 SYDVKM. V trimming: 1 base; J trimming: 6 bases; junction bases outside the gene matches: 6. CDR3 length equals 16 residues. The CDR3 bases are TGTGCCAGCAGTTTATTCCTAGCGGGATTAGCCGGGGAGCTGTTTTTT. This gives the protein CASSLFLAGLAGELFF.

The sample holds a few counts of this clonotype. V and J are TRBV6-6 and TRBJ2-7; 7 bases map to TRBD1. The germline CDR1 and CDR2 sequences are MNHNY and SVGAGI (reference sequence). The V and J ends lost 5 bases and 6 bases, in that order; junction bases with no gene match: 7. The CDR3 has 13 amino acids. The chain's CDR3 is CASSTWDSGEQYF. The CDR3 DNA is TGTGCCAGCAGTACCTGGGACAGCGGCGAGCAGTACTTC.